This T cell receptor beta chain was captured in a study of CD8 T cells in ankylosing spondylitis. Study results and limitations: Within ankylosing spondylitis blood, a TCR beta motif made up of roughly eight highly homologous variants appeared to be characteristic. Disease-linked clones were CD8+ and relatively rare in peripheral blood.

Comments on this clonotype: The antigen is unknown.

The CDR3 contains 14 residues. Trimming pared 6 bases from V and 5 bases from J, leaving 14 bases between. The germline V gene encodes CDR1 SNHLY and CDR2 FYNNEI. Quantitative 5'-RACE was performed with molecular barcodes, and it yielded the TCR beta libraries. MiXCR, run by TCRdb on the 5' RACE reads, gives a single entry per CDR3 protein. This table has about 540,000 distinct CDR3 sequences, roughly 13% appearing once. The receptor's source is a male donor with ankylosing spondylitis. The rearrangement uses TRBV2 and TRBJ2-1, with no clear D. Sequenced input: blood, either unsorted or a sorted T cell fraction (not recorded which). The CDR3 DNA reads as TGTGCCAGCAGGCCCCGCTCTAGTGACAATGAGCAGTTCTTC. This encodes CASRPRSSDNEQFF.